This T cell receptor (beta chain) was sequenced for a study of T cell responses to AZD1222 COVID-19 vaccine (dated by TCRdb to the early 2020s). With respect to the entire study: AZD1222 recipients with second doses at about 4 weeks or about 12 weeks were pooled, because spike-specific TCR depth and breadth did not differ between schedules. TCR sequencing was performed for about 250 trial participants, of whom roughly 200 were given two doses of AZD1222 and about 25 were given two doses of MenACWY control vaccine. Trial participants were enrolled by age into subgroups of 18-55, 56-69 and 70-plus years, and roughly 150, 30 and 60 TCR-sequenced participants, respectively, were included in these subgroups.

This sample's time point label indicates: baseline before first vaccination. Vaccinee samples were obtained from the UK trials COV001 and COV002, which included a single-blind randomized controlled phase 2/3 trial of AZD1222 (ChAdOx1 nCoV-19) in healthy adults. For TCRbeta chain sequencing, PBMC samples from trial participants were taken at day 0 and at day 28 after the second dose. The paper's findings and limits, for the study overall: Reportedly, close to half of the unique spike-specific TCRs recognized epitopes lying outside the regions that are mutated in the B.1.351 and B.1.1.7 variants. A significant rise in spike-specific TCR breadth and depth was observed after two AZD1222 doses relative to day 0 and relative to MenACWY recipients. Most participants were white British and females outnumbered males, and the authors suggested that clonal diversity may have been underestimated. CD4 TCRs associated with the vaccine covered the entire spike protein, and the dominant responses were in regions 160-218 and 743-854. No day 14 peak-response samples were available, so repertoires were characterized only after the peak T cell response. The 56-69-year group was small, and its depth increase did not reach significance, likely because of low power. Conclusions about previously exposed vaccinees are limited because only six or seven AZD1222 recipients were SARS-CoV-2 seropositive at baseline.

CDR1 MGHRA and CDR2 YSYEKL were looked up in the germline V gene. The V and J ends are trimmed by 0 bases and 5 bases, leaving 13 bases between them. The CDR3 has 15 amino acids, counting the end cysteine and phenylalanine. The DNA shown is the 45-base CDR3, in frame from base 1. The CDR3 regions of human TCRbeta chains were analyzed by immunosequencing. Per the authors' processing: TCRs in the repertoires were matched against a reference library of SARS-CoV-2-specific TCRs that had been generated with the MIRA antigen-specificity platform. Breadth was defined as the fraction of unique TCRs that were SARS-CoV-2-associated. Depth was defined as the fraction of total T cells that were SARS-CoV-2-associated. Using the MIRA data, each spike-specific TCR was mapped to the spike region that the TCR reacts to and placed in a CD4 or CD8 class. Log10-transformed breadth and depth values were compared by one-way ANOVA with Sidak's multiple comparisons tests. This is the immuneACCESS table as TCRdb keeps it, with only in-frame sequences that have V and J called. A part of the clones is gone; compared with another copy, unresolved V genes explain less than half, and the rest is unexplained. Clonal size and the V and J genes are those of that table, whereas D and trimming came from the DNA. Within this sample are about 96,000 clones, with about 90% of them counted one time only. Approximately 27% of the sample is taken by the ten largest.

On this clone itself: Which antigen it targets is not known. Base-call qualities are not available, and no considerably larger clone is one nucleotide away.

Here the chain combines TRBV4-1 and TRBJ1-1, with TRBD1 tentatively as D gene (6 bases match). This clonotype originated in an adult in good health. The material was peripheral blood, obtained on day 0 of AZD1222 vaccination. CDR3 loop: CASSQDGRGLTEAFF. The DNA is as follows: TGCGCCAGCAGCCAAGATGGGCGGGGGCTTACTGAAGCTTTCTTT.